The sequence of this T cell receptor (beta chain) was determined in a study of blood T cell repertoires in COVID-19. The authors' processing: Reference gene primer amplification gave nucleated cell count estimates. TCRdb's copy holds only in-frame clones and misses some; the assay was immunoSEQ multiplex PCR. That table is the source of V, J and clone size, and D and trimming were worked out from the DNA. The data show 85,000 to 90,000 clones, with around 75% seen just once and more than 15% held by the top ten. The CDR3 runs to 14 residues. CDR1 is MNHEY, CDR2 SVGEGT, per germline. Losses at the gene ends were 2 bases for V and 6 bases for J; bases not matched to a gene: 4.

Sequencing was performed on peripheral blood. J is TRBJ2-1 and V is TRBV6-2 or TRBV6-3, with 7 nucleotides matching TRBD2. This clonotype was obtained from a woman of 80 years or more with active or convalescent COVID-19. Written as DNA, the CDR3 is TGTGCCAGCAGTTACGGGAGGGTAGCCAATGAGCAGTTCTTC. It specifies CASSYGRVANEQFF.